This T cell receptor beta chain is from a study of beta chain features in type 1 diabetes. Turning to this clone: Its matching antigen is unknown.

The V segment lost 0 bases and the J segment 2 bases; nucleotides outside the gene matches: 8. Germline assignment: CDR1 LGHNA and CDR2 YNFKEQ. The CDR3 extends over 17 amino acids. Isolated RNA was reverse transcribed in full, so expressed TCRB transcripts were sequenced. Clones were sequenced by immunoSEQ multiplex PCR, and TCRdb holds only the in-frame ones, with some missing. The table has 970,000 or so clones, roughly 17% seen once. General study findings and limits: The cDNA sequencing approach could over-represent high-TCR-expressing cells.

The chain joins TRBV4-2 to TRBJ2-7, with 9 bases lining up with TRBD2. Specimen: naive CD4+ T cells from blood. The source is a woman between 18 and 30 years old in good health. The CDR3 here is CASSQEPATSGTYEQYF. The CDR3 DNA follows: TGTGCCAGCAGCCAAGAGCCGGCGACTAGCGGTACCTACGAGCAGTACTTC.